Here is one T cell receptor (beta chain) with its context. The entry originates in a study of control samples from healthy donors and cancer patients. Libraries were prepared by immunoSEQ multiplex PCR; TCRdb keeps only in-frame clonotypes and omits some of them. The profile covers 70,000 to 80,000 clones, with around 90% appearing a single time and 1.9% taken by the ten largest. V was cut by 0 bases and J by 5 bases, with 8 bases left in between. The germline V gene encodes CDR1 MNHEY and CDR2 SVGAGI. The CDR3 has 14 amino acids. The sequenced sample was PBMCs. This chain links TRBV6-5 with TRBJ1-5; D uncertain. This receptor was taken from a woman aged 60 to 75 with head and neck cancer. The CDR3 nucleotides are TGTGCCAGCAGTTACTCGAAACAGTATCAGCCCCAGCATTTT. Residues: CASSYSKQYQPQHF.